The 15 T cell receptor beta chains presented below share a single source sample, sequenced in a study of vaccination and CD4 T cells after COVID-19. Oncomine TCR Beta short-read sequencing was applied to DNA from cultured CD4+ T cells. TCRdb reprocessed the PCR reads via MiXCR and lists one record per CDR3 protein. The data contain roughly 15,000 distinct CDR3 sequences, roughly 45% of them singletons. Described treatment: roughly ten-day PBMC culture with coronavirus spike peptide pools or control peptides (ViraFEST assay). No antigen has been assigned to these receptors. Sequencing used CD4+ T cells from blood, cultured in vitro, obtained before SARS-CoV-2 vaccination. Source of these receptors: a human donor who received a COVID-19 vaccine.

This clonotype was counted a few times. This chain uses TRBV2 with TRBJ1-5, with TRBD1 identical over 9 bases. The germline CDR1 and CDR2 sequences are SNHLY and FYNNEI. Trimming at V came to 8 bases and at J to 5 bases, leaving 4 bases not matched to a gene. The CDR3 runs to 13 residues. CDR3 residues: CASYRQGDQPQHF. The CDR3 DNA is TGTGCCAGCTACCGACAGGGGGATCAGCCCCAGCATTTT. Full variable domain (remainder filled in from reference TRBV2 and TRBJ1-5): EPEVTQTPSHQVTQMGQEVILRCVPISNHLYFYWYRQILGQKVEFLVSFYNNEISEKSEIFDDQFSVERPDGSNFTLKIRSTKLEDSAMYFCASYRQGDQPQHFGDGTRLSIL.

This chain joins TRBV19 and TRBJ2-3; the D gene is possibly TRBD1 (6 bases). CDR1 and CDR2 (germline): LNHDA, SQIVND (reference sequence). V lost 4 bases to trimming and J lost 0 bases, with 11 bases between them. This CDR3 spans 15 amino acids. Written as DNA, the CDR3 is TGTGCCAGTAGTACTACAGGGTTAAGCACAGATACGCAGTATTTT. Translation gives CASSTTGLSTDTQYF.

The rearrangement uses TRBV10-3 and TRBJ2-1; 15 bases are shared with TRBD2. The CDR3 loop spans 18 amino acids. The germline CDR1 and CDR2 sequences are ENHRY and SYGVKD. Germline trimming cut 3 bases from V and 0 bases from J; bases unmatched to any gene: 3. The CDR3 here is CAISEGTSGGSSYNEQFF. DNA of the CDR3: TGTGCCATCAGTGAAGGGACTAGCGGGGGGAGCTCCTACAATGAGCAGTTCTTC.

This chain uses TRBV20-1 with TRBJ2-2; D unclear. Between the trimmed V and J ends, which lost 4 bases and 4 bases, there was a span of 13 bases. The length of the CDR3 is 14 residues. The germline CDR1 and CDR2 sequences are DFQATT and SNEGSKA (reference sequence). Written as DNA, the CDR3 is TGCAGTGCTAATGACCGGGCTACCACCGGGGAGCTGTTTTTT. Translated, it gives CSANDRATTGELFF.

This clonotype was found a few times. V gene TRBV7-9 combines with J gene TRBJ1-4; weak D call: TRBD1 (5 bases). The ends were cut back, 6 bases at V and 8 bases at J, with 19 bases in the middle. The CDR3 has 15 amino acids. Germline V gene data show CDR1 as SEHNR and CDR2 as FQNEAQ (reference sequence). The CDR3 reads CASRPARVGREKLFF. The DNA of the CDR3 is TGTGCCAGCAGGCCAGCGCGGGTGGGGCGAGAAAAACTGTTTTTT.

Only a few counts were recorded for this clonotype. The gene calls are TRBV5-1 and TRBJ1-1; tentatively, D is TRBD1 (5 bases). CDR1 and CDR2 from the germline V gene are SGHRS and YFSETQ. The CDR3 runs 15 residues. V dropped 2 bases and J dropped 1 base, with 12 bases sitting between them. The CDR3 nucleotides read TGCGCCAGCAGCTTTTCATTTGGGGCGAACACTGAAGCTTTCTTT. Protein sequence: CASSFSFGANTEAFF. The full variable domain, its missing parts supplied by reference TRBV5-1 and TRBJ1-1, is KAGVTQTPRYLIKTRGQQVTLSCSPISGHRSVSWYQQTPGQGLQFLFEYFSETQRNKGNFPGRFSGRQFSNSRSEMNVSTLELGDSALYLCASSFSFGANTEAFFGQGTRLTVV.

This chain connects TRBV5-1 to TRBJ2-7; perhaps D is TRBD1 or TRBD2 (5 bases each). CDR1 and CDR2 (germline): SGHRS, YFSETQ. The V gene lost 6 bases and the J gene lost 3 bases, with 16 bases spanning the gap. This CDR3 contains 14 residues. The CDR3 loop reads CASKRGTNLYEQYF. CDR3 coding DNA: TGCGCCAGCAAGAGGGGCACCAACCTCTACGAGCAGTACTTC.

V usage is TRBV12-5 and J usage is TRBJ2-5, with TRBD2 matching 8 bases. The CDR3 sequence is 16 residues long. Germline CDR1 reads LGHNT; CDR2 reads FRNRAP. Germline trimming cut 1 base from V and 4 bases from J; bases unmatched to any gene: 8. Here the CDR3 DNA reads TGTGCTAGTGGTTTGGGACGGGGGGGCCTCGGAGAGACCCAGTACTTC. It translates to CASGLGRGGLGETQYF.

This clonotype was picked up a small number of times. V and J are TRBV10-3 and TRBJ2-4; D call uncertain. Germline V CDR1 and CDR2: ENHRY, SYGVKD. The CDR3 has 16 amino acids. Trimming removed 3 bases from V and 0 bases from J, with 12 bases in between. CDR3 residues: CAISDGQSLAKNIQYF. CDR3 sequence (DNA): TGTGCCATCAGTGATGGGCAAAGTCTAGCCAAAAACATTCAGTACTTC.

This rearrangement joins TRBV6-1 to TRBJ2-1; possible D gene TRBD2, 6 bases. Trimming pared 6 bases from V and 4 bases from J, leaving 16 bases between. Germline-derived CDR1 and CDR2 are MNHNS and SASEGT. This CDR3 comprises 15 residues. CDR3 loop: CASSHLEGSYNEQFF. DNA of the CDR3: TGTGCCAGCAGCCACCTGGAGGGCTCTTACAATGAGCAGTTCTTC.

The chain links TRBV24-1 to TRBJ1-1; D might be TRBD1 (5 bases). Germline loops: CDR1 KGHDR, CDR2 SFDVKD. The CDR3 is made up of 14 amino acids. V lost 7 bases to trimming and J lost 3 bases, with 14 bases between them. As DNA, the CDR3 is TGTGCCACCAGCCAAATCGGGGGAGACACTGAAGCTTTCTTT. Protein: CATSQIGGDTEAFF.

Only a few counts were recorded for this clonotype. The rearrangement joins TRBV7-8 to TRBJ1-6; D gene unclear. The germline gives CDR1 SGHVS, CDR2 FQNEAQ. V was pared by 0 bases and J by 0 bases, with 6 bases between. CDR3 length equals 16 residues. CDR3 coding DNA: TGTGCCAGCAGCTTAGCTTTGAGCTCCTATAATTCACCCCTCCACTTT. Translated: CASSLALSSYNSPLHF.

The V gene is TRBV12-3 or TRBV12-4, the J gene TRBJ1-5; D gene ambiguous. The ends were cut back, 3 bases at V and 4 bases at J, with 10 bases in the middle. The CDR3 consists of 14 residues. CDR3 coding DNA: TGTGCCAGCAGTTTTGGCAGAAGAAATCAGCCCCAGCATTTT. Protein sequence: CASSFGRRNQPQHF.

In its sample, this clonotype was seen a few times. DNA of the CDR3: TGTGCCAGCAGTGAACGGGCGGGGGCCCGGAATTACAATGAGCAGTTCTTC. It encodes CASSERAGARNYNEQFF. V and J are TRBV6-1 and TRBJ2-1; D may be TRBD2 (7 bases). Germline values: CDR1 MNHNS, CDR2 SASEGT. This CDR3 spans 17 amino acids. The V gene lost 2 bases and the J gene lost 4 bases, with 18 bases spanning the gap.

The chain recombines TRBV7-8 with TRBJ1-6; D remains ambiguous. This CDR3 is 14 amino acids long. V gave up 3 bases and J gave up 10 bases, with 13 bases separating them. Germline assignment: CDR1 SGHVS and CDR2 FQNEAQ. The CDR3 protein is CASSFNIGESPLHF. CDR3 in DNA: TGTGCCAGCAGCTTCAACATTGGGGAGTCACCCCTCCACTTT.